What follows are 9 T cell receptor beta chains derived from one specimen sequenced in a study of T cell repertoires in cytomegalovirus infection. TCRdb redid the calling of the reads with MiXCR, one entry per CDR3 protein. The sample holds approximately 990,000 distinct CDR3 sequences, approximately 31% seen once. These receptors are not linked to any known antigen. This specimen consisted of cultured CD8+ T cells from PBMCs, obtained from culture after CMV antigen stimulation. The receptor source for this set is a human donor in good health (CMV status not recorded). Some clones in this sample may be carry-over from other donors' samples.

The CDR3 region has the DNA TGTGCCAGCAGTTACTTTAAGGGGGGCTACAATGAGCAGTTCTTC. Translating gives CASSYFKGGYNEQFF. V is TRBV6-2 or TRBV6-3 and J is TRBJ2-1, with D perhaps given as TRBD1 or TRBD2 (6 bases each). CDR3 length equals 15 residues. The germline gives CDR1 MNHEY, CDR2 SVGEGT. Between the trimmed V and J ends, which lost 1 base and 3 bases, there was a span of 10 bases.

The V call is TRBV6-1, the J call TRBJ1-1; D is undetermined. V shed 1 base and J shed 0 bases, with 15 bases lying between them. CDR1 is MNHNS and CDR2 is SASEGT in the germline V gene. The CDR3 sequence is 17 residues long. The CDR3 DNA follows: TGTGCCAGCAGTGAAGAGTTCCGTATAGGGATGAACACTGAAGCTTTCTTT. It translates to CASSEEFRIGMNTEAFF.

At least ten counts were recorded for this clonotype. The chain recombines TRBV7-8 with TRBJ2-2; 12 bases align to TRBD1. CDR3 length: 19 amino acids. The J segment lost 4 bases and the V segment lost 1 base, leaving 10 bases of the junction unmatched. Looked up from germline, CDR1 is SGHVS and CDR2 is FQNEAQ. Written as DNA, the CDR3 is TGTGCCAGCAGCTTAGGTTGGGACAGGGGGCGACTGGGCACCGGGGAGCTGTTTTTT. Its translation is CASSLGWDRGRLGTGELFF.

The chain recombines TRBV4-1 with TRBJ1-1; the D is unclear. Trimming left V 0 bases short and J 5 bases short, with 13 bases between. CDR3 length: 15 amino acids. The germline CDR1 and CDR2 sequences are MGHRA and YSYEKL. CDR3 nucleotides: TGCGCCAGCAGCCAAGATACCCTGGGTAGGACTGAAGCTTTCTTT. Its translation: CASSQDTLGRTEAFF.

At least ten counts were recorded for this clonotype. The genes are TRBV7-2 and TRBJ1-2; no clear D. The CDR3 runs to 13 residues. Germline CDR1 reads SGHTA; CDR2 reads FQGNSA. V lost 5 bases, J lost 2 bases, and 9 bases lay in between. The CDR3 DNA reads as TGTGCCAGCAGCCAAACAGCAAACTATGGCTACACCTTC. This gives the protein CASSQTANYGYTF.

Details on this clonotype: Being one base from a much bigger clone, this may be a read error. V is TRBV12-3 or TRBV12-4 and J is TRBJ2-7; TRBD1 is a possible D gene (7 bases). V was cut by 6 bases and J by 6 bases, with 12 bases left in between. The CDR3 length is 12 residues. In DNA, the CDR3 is TGTGCCAGCAGCACAGGGGACTCCGAGCAGTACGTC. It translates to CASSTGDSEQYV.

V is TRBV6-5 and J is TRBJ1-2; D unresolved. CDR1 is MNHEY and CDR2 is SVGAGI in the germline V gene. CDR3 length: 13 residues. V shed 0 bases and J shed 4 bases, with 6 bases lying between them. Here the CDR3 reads CASSYSAAYGYTF. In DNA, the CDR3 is TGTGCCAGCAGTTACTCGGCAGCCTATGGCTACACCTTC.

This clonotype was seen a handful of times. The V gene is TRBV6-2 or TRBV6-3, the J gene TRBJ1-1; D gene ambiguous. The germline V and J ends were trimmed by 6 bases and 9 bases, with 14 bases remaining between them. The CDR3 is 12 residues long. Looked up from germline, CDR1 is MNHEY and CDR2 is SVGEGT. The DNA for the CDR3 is TGTGCCAGCAGCGACCTCCCGCCCCAAGCTTTCTTT. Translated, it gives CASSDLPPQAFF.

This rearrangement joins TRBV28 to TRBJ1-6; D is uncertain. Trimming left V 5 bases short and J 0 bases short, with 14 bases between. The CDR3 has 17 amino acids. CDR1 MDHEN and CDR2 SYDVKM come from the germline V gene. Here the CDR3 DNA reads TGTGCCAGCAGTCAAATCGGGAGGAGCTCCTATAATTCACCCCTCCACTTT. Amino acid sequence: CASSQIGRSSYNSPLHF.